The source of this TCR beta chain is a study of chemoradiotherapy in HPV16-positive cancers. Profiling relied on immunoSEQ multiplex PCR, and the TCRdb table lists in-frame clones only, not all of them. This table holds roughly 2,900 clones, about four fifths found once. This CDR3 comprises 14 residues. Germline V gene sequence: CDR1 KGHSH, CDR2 LQKENI. V lost 4 bases and J lost 9; bases outside the gene matches: 11. The chain joins TRBV18 to TRBJ1-2, with TRBD1 matching 7 bases. The sequences come from tumor tissue, collected from a patient who underwent chemoradiotherapy. The origin of this receptor is a human donor with HPV-associated anogenital cancer. CDR3 amino acids: CASSRPGQSLSYTF. The CDR3 coding sequence is TGTGCCAGCTCACGCCCGGGACAGTCCTTGAGCTACACCTTC.